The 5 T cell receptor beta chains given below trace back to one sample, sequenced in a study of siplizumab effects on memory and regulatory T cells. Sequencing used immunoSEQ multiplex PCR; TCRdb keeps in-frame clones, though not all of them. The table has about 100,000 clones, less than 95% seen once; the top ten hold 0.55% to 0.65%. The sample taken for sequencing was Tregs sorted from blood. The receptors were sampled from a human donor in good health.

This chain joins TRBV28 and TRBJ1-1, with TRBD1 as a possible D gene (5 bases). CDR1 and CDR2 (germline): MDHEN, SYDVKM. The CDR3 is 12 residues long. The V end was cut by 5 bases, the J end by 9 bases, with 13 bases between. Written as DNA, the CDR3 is TGTGCCAGCAGTCCGCAGGGATTTAAAGCTTTCTTT. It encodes CASSPQGFKAFF.

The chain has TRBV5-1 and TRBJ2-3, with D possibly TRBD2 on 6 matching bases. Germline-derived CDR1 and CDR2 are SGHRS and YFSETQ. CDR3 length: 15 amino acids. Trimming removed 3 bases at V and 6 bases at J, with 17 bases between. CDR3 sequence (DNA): TGCGCCAGCAGCTCCGGGGGTGTCGTCTCGGATACGCAGTATTTT. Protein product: CASSSGGVVSDTQYF.

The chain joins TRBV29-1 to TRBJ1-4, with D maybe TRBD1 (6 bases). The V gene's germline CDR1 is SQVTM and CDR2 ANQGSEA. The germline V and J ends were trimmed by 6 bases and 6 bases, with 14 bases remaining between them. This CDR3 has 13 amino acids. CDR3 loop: CSVRTGWDEKLFF. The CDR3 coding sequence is TGCAGCGTCAGAACAGGGTGGGATGAAAAACTGTTTTTT. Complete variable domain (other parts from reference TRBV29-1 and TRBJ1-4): SAVISQKPSRDICQRGTSLTIQCQVDSQVTMMFWYRQQPGQSLTLIATANQGSEATYESGFVIDKFPISRPNLTFSTLTVSNMSPEDSSIYLCSVRTGWDEKLFFGSGTQLSVL.

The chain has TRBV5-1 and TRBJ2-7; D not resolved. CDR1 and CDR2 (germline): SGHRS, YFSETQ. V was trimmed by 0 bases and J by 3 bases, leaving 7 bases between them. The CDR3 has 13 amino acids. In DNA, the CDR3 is TGCGCCAGCAGCTTGGGGCAATTCTACGAGCAGTACTTC. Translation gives CASSLGQFYEQYF.

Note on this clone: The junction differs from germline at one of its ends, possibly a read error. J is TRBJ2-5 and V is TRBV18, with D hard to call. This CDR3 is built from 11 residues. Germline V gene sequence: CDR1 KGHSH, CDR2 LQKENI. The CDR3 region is CASSLQGTQYF. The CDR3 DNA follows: TGTGCCAGCTCACTACAAGGGACCCAGTACTTC.